These 15 T cell receptor beta chains share one sample of origin, sequenced in a study of cytomegalovirus exposure and HLA in healthy donors. A multiplex PCR was run with 60 Vbeta primers and 13 Jbeta primers. Sequenced by immunoSEQ multiplex PCR; TCRdb stores in-frame clones only, minus some. The table records about 200,000 clones, around 79% of them present only once. The source material was PBMCs. These receptors all come from a male donor in good health and CMV-seropositive.

This clone turned up a few times. At the DNA level, this CDR3 is encoded by other sequences in the same sample as well. The chain is built from TRBV27 and TRBJ1-1, with D possibly being TRBD1 (5 bases). Deletions cut 5 bases from V and 8 bases from J, with 15 bases between. Per the germline V gene, CDR1 is MNHEY and CDR2 is SMNVEV (reference sequence). The CDR3 totals 13 residues. CDR3 bases: TGTGCCAGCAGTCCGCAGGACACAGCCGAAGCTTTCTTT. It encodes CASSPQDTAEAFF.

This clone showed up just once. The V call is TRBV13, the J call TRBJ2-5; 8 bases match TRBD2. This CDR3 has 15 amino acids. Germline V gives CDR1 PRHDT, CDR2 FYEKMQ (reference sequence). V was pared by 4 bases and J by 5 bases, with 9 bases of the junction left unmatched. The CDR3 DNA is TGTGCCAGCAGCTCATCCGGGACTAGGGATGAGACCCAGTACTTC. Protein product: CASSSSGTRDETQYF.

The chain joins TRBV19 to TRBJ1-2; D possibly corresponds to TRBD1 (6 bases). Germline-derived CDR1 and CDR2 are LNHDA and SQIVND (reference sequence). The CDR3 has 14 amino acids. V lost 3 bases, J lost 10 bases, and 18 bases lay in between. The CDR3 nucleotides are TGTGCCAGTAGTATCCCAGACAGGCCAACAACCTACACCTTC. Translating gives CASSIPDRPTTYTF.

V gene TRBV28 combines with J gene TRBJ1-1; the match to TRBD1 covers 8 bases. CDR3 length equals 12 residues. Germline V gene sequence: CDR1 MDHEN, CDR2 SYDVKM. Trimming took 7 bases from V and 11 from J; bases not matched to a gene: 9. The CDR3 DNA is TGTGCCAGCACCAAAGGACAGGGACGGGCTTTCTTT. This sequence encodes CASTKGQGRAFF.

This clone turned up a few times. The chain employs TRBV7-2 and TRBJ2-3; D not resolved. V shed 1 base and J shed 1 base, with 6 bases lying between them. Germline CDR1 reads SGHTA; CDR2 reads FQGNSA. The CDR3 sequence is 14 residues long. CDR3 amino acids: CASSLVSGTDTQYF. The CDR3 DNA reads as TGTGCCAGCAGCTTAGTCTCGGGCACAGATACGCAGTATTTT.

This clone was seen a single time. The chain couples TRBV4-1 to TRBJ2-1, with 10 bases aligning to TRBD2. CDR1 and CDR2 from the germline V gene are MGHRA and YSYEKL. The junction had 8 bases not matched to a gene; V was cut back by 4 bases and J by 2 bases. This CDR3 is built from 17 residues. CDR3 sequence reads: CASSLRSGGVTYNEQFF. CDR3 nucleotides: TGCGCCAGCAGCCTCCGCAGCGGGGGGGTAACCTACAATGAGCAGTTCTTC.

The chain employs TRBV10-3 and TRBJ2-2, with D unresolved. This CDR3 has 12 residues. Germline V lookup: CDR1 ENHRY, CDR2 SYGVKD. V lost 8 bases and J lost 8, with 12 bases in between. The chain's CDR3 is CAIGPGQGELFF. In DNA form, the CDR3 reads TGTGCCATCGGTCCAGGTCAGGGGGAGCTGTTTTTT.

The chain couples TRBV11-3 to TRBJ1-2; 7 bases fit TRBD1. V was clipped by 6 bases and J by 8 bases; unmatched bases: 9. Per germline, CDR1 SGHNT and CDR2 YENEEA. The CDR3 covers 13 residues. This CDR3 reads CASSPDRDSGYTF. CDR3 nucleotide sequence: TGTGCCAGCAGTCCAGACCGGGACAGCGGCTACACCTTC. The variable domain in full, with the rest retrieved from reference TRBV11-3 and TRBJ1-2, is EAGVVQSPRYKIIEKKQPVAFWCNPISGHNTLYWYLQNLGQGPELLIRYENEEAVDDSQLPKDRFSAERLKGVDSTLKIQPAELGDSAVYLCASSPDRDSGYTFGSGTRLTVV.

This clone turned up a few times. The chain combines TRBV7-9 with TRBJ2-7; 11 bases map to TRBD1. J lost 7 bases, V lost 5 bases, and 7 bases had no gene match. CDR1 and CDR2 from the germline V gene are SEHNR and FQNEAQ (reference sequence). The CDR3 has 14 amino acids. CDR3 sequence: CASSMGQGVREQYF. The CDR3 DNA follows: TGTGCCAGCAGCATGGGACAGGGGGTGCGGGAGCAGTACTTC.

This sequence joins TRBV7-2 and TRBJ1-1; D gene uncertain. Germline-derived CDR1 and CDR2 are SGHTA and FQGNSA. CDR3 size: 13 residues. V lost 2 bases and J lost 0, with 4 bases in between. CDR3 loop: CASSLTLNTEAFF. CDR3 DNA: TGTGCCAGCAGCTTAACACTGAACACTGAAGCTTTCTTT.

The chain couples TRBV6-5 to TRBJ2-5; D might be TRBD2 (5 bases). CDR1 and CDR2 from the germline V gene are MNHEY and SVGAGI. V was pared by 0 bases and J by 4 bases, with 15 bases between. The CDR3 runs 16 residues. CDR3 in amino acids: CASSYSFRGLGETQYF. CDR3 nucleotides: TGTGCCAGCAGTTACTCGTTTCGGGGATTGGGAGAGACCCAGTACTTC.

The V gene is TRBV5-1, the J gene TRBJ2-5; perhaps TRBD2 as D (5 bases). Germline V gene sequence: CDR1 SGHRS, CDR2 YFSETQ. The CDR3 is 14 amino acids. Deletions cut 0 bases from V and 5 bases from J, with 11 bases between. The CDR3 reads CASSLAREGETQYF. DNA for the CDR3: TGCGCCAGCAGCTTGGCGAGGGAAGGGGAGACCCAGTACTTC.

The chain has TRBV30 and TRBJ2-5; D is unclear. V was trimmed by 4 bases and J by 1 base, leaving 10 bases between them. The CDR3 length is 13 residues. Germline assignment: CDR1 GTSNPN and CDR2 SVGIG (reference sequence). The CDR3 protein is CAWNPQVQETQYF. For the CDR3, the DNA is TGTGCCTGGAATCCCCAGGTCCAAGAGACCCAGTACTTC.

This clone was seen only once. The chain employs TRBV2 and TRBJ1-4, with D possibly being TRBD1 (5 bases). Trimming cost V 10 bases and J 5 bases, with 14 bases left between them. CDR1 SNHLY and CDR2 FYNNEI come from the germline V gene. CDR3 length: 13 residues. CDR3 coding DNA: TGTGCCACGACGGACATGACCAATGAAAAACTGTTTTTT. Translated: CATTDMTNEKLFF.

V is TRBV5-1 and J is TRBJ1-1, with D hard to call. Germline CDR1 and CDR2: SGHRS and YFSETQ. The CDR3 is 15 amino acids. V lost 4 bases, J lost 0 bases, and 13 bases lay in between. CDR3 sequence reads: CASSPEGGMNTEAFF. The DNA of the CDR3 is TGCGCCAGCAGCCCGGAGGGAGGAATGAACACTGAAGCTTTCTTT. Combining the CDR3 with reference TRBV5-1 and TRBJ1-1 gives the whole variable domain KAGVTQTPRYLIKTRGQQVTLSCSPISGHRSVSWYQQTPGQGLQFLFEYFSETQRNKGNFPGRFSGRQFSNSRSEMNVSTLELGDSALYLCASSPEGGMNTEAFFGQGTRLTVV.